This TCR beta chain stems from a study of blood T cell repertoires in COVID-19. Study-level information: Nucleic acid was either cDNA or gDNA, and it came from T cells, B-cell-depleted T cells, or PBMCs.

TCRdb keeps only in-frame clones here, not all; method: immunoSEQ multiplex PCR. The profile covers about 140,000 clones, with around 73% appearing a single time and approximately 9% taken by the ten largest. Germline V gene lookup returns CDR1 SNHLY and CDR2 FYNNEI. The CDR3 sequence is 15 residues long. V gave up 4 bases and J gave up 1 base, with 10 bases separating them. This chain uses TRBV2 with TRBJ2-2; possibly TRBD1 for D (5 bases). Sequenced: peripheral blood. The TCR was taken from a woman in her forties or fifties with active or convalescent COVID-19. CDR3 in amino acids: CASSAQQGNTGELFF. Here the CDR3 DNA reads TGTGCCAGCAGTGCTCAGCAGGGGAACACCGGGGAGCTGTTTTTT.